A single sample gave rise to the 12 T cell receptor beta chains below, sequenced in a study of blood T cell repertoires in COVID-19. Some clones are missing from TCRdb's copy, which holds only in-frame ones; the method was immunoSEQ multiplex PCR. The sample gives 300,000 to 450,000 clones, approximately 81% of which show up once; around 3.4% is in the top ten. Material: peripheral blood. These receptors were taken from a woman aged 18 to 35 with acute or convalescent COVID-19.

The chain employs TRBV25-1 and TRBJ2-7; 8 nucleotides agree with TRBD1. CDR3 length equals 15 residues. Per the germline V gene, CDR1 is MGHDK and CDR2 is SYGVNS. Losses at the gene ends were 1 base for V and 1 base for J; bases not matched to a gene: 3. In nucleotides, the CDR3 is TGTGCCAGCAGTGAATTGACAGGGGAGTCCTACGAGCAGTACTTC. Protein: CASSELTGESYEQYF.

This chain connects TRBV9 to TRBJ1-5; TRBD1 agrees at 7 bases. Trimming took 5 bases from V and 0 from J; bases not matched to a gene: 8. This CDR3 contains 16 residues. Germline CDR1 is SGDLS and CDR2 is YYNGEE. CDR3 sequence reads: CASSGGTANSNQPQHF. CDR3 nucleotide sequence: TGTGCCAGCAGTGGCGGGACAGCGAATAGCAATCAGCCCCAGCATTTT. The variable domain in full, completed from reference TRBV9 and TRBJ1-5, reads DSGVTQTPKHLITATGQRVTLRCSPRSGDLSVYWYQQSLDQGLQFLIQYYNGEERAKGNILERFSAQQFPDLHSELNLSSLELGDSALYFCASSGGTANSNQPQHFGDGTRLSIL.

This chain connects TRBV21-1 to TRBJ2-3; TRBD1 is taken as the D call from the table, unchecked against the DNA. TRBV21-1 represents a pseudogene. The CDR3 covers 14 residues. CDR3 amino acids: CASIGTCPPDTQYF. The CDR3 DNA reads as TGTGCCAGCATCGGGACATGTCCCCCAGATACGCAGTATTTT.

This rearrangement joins TRBV12-3 or TRBV12-4 to TRBJ1-1; D remains ambiguous. Trimming stripped 5 bases from V and 6 bases from J, with 10 bases between. There are 12 residues in the CDR3. The DNA of the CDR3 is TGTGCCAGCAGTCTCCCAGGTGCTGAAGCTTTCTTT. Translated, it gives CASSLPGAEAFF.

The rearrangement joins TRBV5-1 to TRBJ2-1; 9 nucleotides agree with TRBD2. This CDR3 is built from 15 residues. The germline gives CDR1 SGHRS, CDR2 YFSETQ. V lost 4 bases to trimming and J lost 2 bases; unmatched junction nucleotides: 4. CDR3 in amino acids: CASSVGTSPYNEQFF. In DNA form, the CDR3 reads TGCGCCAGCAGCGTCGGGACTAGCCCCTACAATGAGCAGTTCTTC. Filled out from reference TRBV5-1 and TRBJ2-1, the complete variable domain reads KAGVTQTPRYLIKTRGQQVTLSCSPISGHRSVSWYQQTPGQGLQFLFEYFSETQRNKGNFPGRFSGRQFSNSRSEMNVSTLELGDSALYLCASSVGTSPYNEQFFGPGTRLTVL.

The chain links TRBV5-1 to TRBJ2-1, with D perhaps matching TRBD2 (5 bases). Germline V gives CDR1 SGHRS, CDR2 YFSETQ. Trimming stripped 0 bases from V and 6 bases from J, with 13 bases between. The CDR3 has 15 residues. CDR3 loop: CASSLEVGRSNEQFF. The CDR3 DNA is TGCGCCAGCAGCTTGGAAGTGGGGAGATCCAATGAGCAGTTCTTC.

The chain is built from TRBV19 and TRBJ2-7; D might be TRBD1 (6 bases). Germline values: CDR1 LNHDA, CDR2 SQIVND (reference sequence). The V and J ends lost 4 bases and 7 bases respectively, with 11 bases between them. This CDR3 is 12 amino acids long. CDR3: CASSTDRREQYF. In DNA, the CDR3 is TGTGCCAGTAGTACGGACAGAAGGGAGCAGTACTTC.

The chain has TRBV7-6 and TRBJ2-7; a weak D match, TRBD2 (6 bases). This CDR3 is built from 15 residues. Trimming shortened V by 4 bases and J by 0 bases, and 13 bases separated the two germline ends. Germline lookup yields CDR1 SGHVS and CDR2 FNYEAQ. The CDR3 loop is CASSSRDFSSYEQYF. CDR3 nucleotides: TGTGCCAGCAGCTCGAGGGACTTTAGCTCCTACGAGCAGTACTTC.

V usage is TRBV2 and J usage is TRBJ1-5, with a tentative D call TRBD1 (5 bases). Germline assignment: CDR1 SNHLY and CDR2 FYNNEI. This CDR3 contains 13 residues. The V end lost 8 bases, the J end lost 1 base, and 9 bases lay between the germline ends. CDR3 DNA: TGTGCCAGCGAGCCAGGGAGCAATCAGCCCCAGCATTTT. Encoded protein: CASEPGSNQPQHF.

CDR3 coding DNA: TGTGCCAGCAGCGTAGAGGCGGCTAGCGGGAGCCGAGTGGCCCAGTACTTC. It encodes CASSVEAASGSRVAQYF. This chain uses TRBV9 with TRBJ2-5, with 10 nucleotides matching TRBD2. CDR1 SGDLS and CDR2 YYNGEE come from the germline V gene. V lost 0 bases to trimming and J lost 9 bases; unmatched junction nucleotides: 14. CDR3 size: 17 residues.

This chain uses TRBV20-1 with TRBJ2-2; 10 bases line up with TRBD1. Trimming removed 3 bases from V and 6 bases from J; junction bases left unmatched: 4. Germline-derived CDR1 and CDR2 are DFQATT and SNEGSKA (reference sequence). The CDR3 runs to 14 residues. The CDR3 DNA sequence: TGCAGTGCTAGTGTCGGGACAGGGGCCGGGGAGCTGTTTTTT. Translation: CSASVGTGAGELFF.

The chain carries TRBV5-4 and TRBJ2-1; 7 bases map to TRBD1. Germline V gene lookup returns CDR1 SGHNT and CDR2 YYREEE (reference sequence). Unmatched junction bases numbered 5, after V lost 7 bases and J lost 4 bases. The CDR3 runs 13 residues. In nucleotides, the CDR3 is TGTGCCAGCGGACGGGACAGTTACAATGAGCAGTTCTTC. Translated, it gives CASGRDSYNEQFF.